This T cell receptor (beta chain) is from a study of a mutant IDH1 vaccine in newly diagnosed glioma (dated by TCRdb to the early 2020s). About the full investigation: Across visits V03 through V10, patients got a total of eight vaccinations, given in weeks 1, 3, 5, 7, 11, 15, 19 and 23. Peripheral blood was drawn at six visits: V03 (baseline), V05, V07, V10, V12 and V13. The 30 to 40 treated patients were approximately 60% male and approximately 40% female, with a mean age of around 40 years. Vaccination started 4-6 weeks after radiotherapy alone, or was given together with temozolomide cycles in the groups whose treatment included chemotherapy. Before enrollment, patients had received standard therapy of radiotherapy alone, temozolomide alone, or radiochemotherapy with temozolomide; most received the combination. Longitudinal TCRB deep sequencing was performed for about two dozen treated patients wherever samples were available for exploratory analyses.

Study-level results and caveats: Across multiple MHC alleles, vaccine-induced immune responses were seen in approximately 93% of patients. Pseudoprogression seemed to be unrelated to changes in the top peripheral T cell clonotypes found by TCRB sequencing. The authors stated that sample limitations prevented analyses of patient blood samples from being reproduced. Selection of PBMC samples for TCRB deep sequencing was based on availability.

In the paper's terms, the time point label means: week 23, last vaccination. A 20-mer mutant IDH1 peptide at 300 micrograms in Montanide made up each vaccine dose, which was injected subcutaneously together with topical imiquimod. Newly diagnosed WHO grade 3 or 4 IDH1-mutant astrocytomas showing loss of nuclear ATRX were present in the donors. The samples were drawn from NOA16, a multicentre, single-arm, open-label phase I trial in Germany that tested a mutant IDH1 peptide vaccine in humans for the first time. Genomic DNA for TCRB sequencing was extracted from EDTA blood using the DNeasy Blood and Tissue Kit. Trimming costs V 2 bases and J 6 bases, and their ends lie 10 bases apart. CDR3 length: 14 amino acids, cysteine to phenylalanine. Only the CDR3 region is kept as DNA, spanning 42 bases read in frame from base 1. CDR1 and CDR2 were assigned from the germline V gene as SGHVS and FNYEAQ. Details on this clone: This receptor's antigen is unknown. No per-base quality is available; no much larger clone lies one base away.

Library creation used the immunoSEQ multiplex PCR assay. Rearranged TCR beta chain sequences were amplified with the hsTCRB Kit following the manufacturer's protocol. An Illumina MiSeq was used to sequence the TCRB libraries. In the paper's pipeline: Demultiplexing, trimming and gene mapping were performed with the kit vendor's proprietary platform. Sourced from immuneACCESS, this table was stored by TCRdb with only in-frame sequences that have V and J called. A share of the clones is absent; for the studies checked, an unresolved V gene accounts for under half, and the remainder has no known explanation. V and J calls plus clone size are reproduced from that table; the DNA served to infer D and trimming. This sample lists tens of thousands of clones; about 76% were detected once. The ten largest clones capture around 5.3% of the sample.

The chain was built from TRBV7-6 and TRBJ2-2; TRBD1 is a weak D gene call, 5 bases matching. The clonotype comes from a man in his fifties or sixties with glioma. The input for sequencing was PBMCs, taken from a glioma patient whose treatment included an IDH1 peptide vaccine. The CDR3 corresponds to CASSLTRAAGELFF. The sequence in DNA is TGTGCCAGCAGCTTAACCAGGGCGGCCGGGGAGCTGTTTTTT.